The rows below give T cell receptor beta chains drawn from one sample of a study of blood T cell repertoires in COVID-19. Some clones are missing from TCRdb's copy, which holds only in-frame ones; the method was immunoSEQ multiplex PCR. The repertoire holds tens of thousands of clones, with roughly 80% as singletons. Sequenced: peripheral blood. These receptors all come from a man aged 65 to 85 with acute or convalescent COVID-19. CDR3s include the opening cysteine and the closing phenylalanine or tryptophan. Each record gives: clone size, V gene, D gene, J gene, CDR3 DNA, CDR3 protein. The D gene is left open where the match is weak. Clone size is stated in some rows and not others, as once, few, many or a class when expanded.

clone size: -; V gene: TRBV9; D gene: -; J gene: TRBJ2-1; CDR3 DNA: TGTGCCAGCAGCGCCGCCGCCTTCGGGGGGCAATACAATGAGCAGTTCTTC; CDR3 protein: CASSAAAFGGQYNEQFF
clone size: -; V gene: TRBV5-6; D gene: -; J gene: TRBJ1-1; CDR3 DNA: TGTGCCAGCAGCTTTAGGAACACTGAAGCTTTCTTT; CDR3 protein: CASSFRNTEAFF
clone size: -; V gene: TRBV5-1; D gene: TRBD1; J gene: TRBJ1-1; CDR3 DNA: TGCGCCAGCAGCCCCGGGACAGGGTTGGACACTGAAGCTTTCTTT; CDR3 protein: CASSPGTGLDTEAFF
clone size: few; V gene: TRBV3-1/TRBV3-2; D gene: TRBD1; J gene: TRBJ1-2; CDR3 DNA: TGTGCCAGCTCGGGCGGGGACAGCAACTATGGCTACACCTTC; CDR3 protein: CASSGGDSNYGYTF
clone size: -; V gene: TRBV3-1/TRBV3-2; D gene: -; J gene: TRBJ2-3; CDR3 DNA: TGTGCCAGCAGCTCACTTGGAGATACGCAGTATTTT; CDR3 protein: CASSSLGDTQYF
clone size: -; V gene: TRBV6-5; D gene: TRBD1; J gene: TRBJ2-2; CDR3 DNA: TGTGCCAGCAGTCCCCGGGACAGGGGCACCGGGGAGCTGTTTTTT; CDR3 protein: CASSPRDRGTGELFF
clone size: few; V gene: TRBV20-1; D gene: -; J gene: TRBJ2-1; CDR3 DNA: TGCAGTGCTAGTCCTTTCTCAGGACACTACAATGAGCAGTTCTTC; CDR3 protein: CSASPFSGHYNEQFF
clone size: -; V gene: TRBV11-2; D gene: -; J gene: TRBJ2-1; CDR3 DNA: TGTGCCAGCAGCTTAGAGACTGCCTCCTTTGAGCAGTTCTTC; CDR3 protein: CASSLETASFEQFF
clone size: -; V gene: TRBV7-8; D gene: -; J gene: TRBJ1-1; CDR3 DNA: TGTGCCAGCAGCTTAGTCGCGGAGGGATTCCGGAGGACTGAAGCTTTCTTT; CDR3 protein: CASSLVAEGFRRTEAFF
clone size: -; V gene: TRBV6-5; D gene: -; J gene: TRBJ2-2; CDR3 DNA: TGTGCCAGCAGTCCTTCGAACACCGGGGAGCTGTTTTTT; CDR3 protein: CASSPSNTGELFF
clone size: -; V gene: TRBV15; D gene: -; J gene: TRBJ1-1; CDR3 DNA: TGTGCCACCAGCAGAGATAGCAGGGGTAGCACTGAAGCTTTCTTT; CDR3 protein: CATSRDSRGSTEAFF
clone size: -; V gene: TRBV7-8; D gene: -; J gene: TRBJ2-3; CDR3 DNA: TGTGCCAGCAGCTTCCCAGGGTTCGGCGATACGCAGTATTTT; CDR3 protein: CASSFPGFGDTQYF
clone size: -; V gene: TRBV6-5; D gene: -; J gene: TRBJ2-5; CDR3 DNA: TGTGCCAGCAGTCCCCGGGACTCTCAAGAGACCCAGTACTTC; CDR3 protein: CASSPRDSQETQYF
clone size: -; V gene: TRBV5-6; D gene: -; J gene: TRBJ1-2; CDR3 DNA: TGTGCCAGCAGCTTTTCAGGGGTCGGCTACACCTTC; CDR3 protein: CASSFSGVGYTF
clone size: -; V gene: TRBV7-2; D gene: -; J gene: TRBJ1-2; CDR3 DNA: TGTGCCAGCAGCTTAGCCAGGAACTATGGCTACACCTTC; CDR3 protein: CASSLARNYGYTF
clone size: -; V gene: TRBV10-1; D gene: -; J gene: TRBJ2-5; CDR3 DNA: TGCGCCAGCAGTGAGTCACAGACAGGAAGGGAGACCCAGTACTTC; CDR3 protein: CASSESQTGRETQYF
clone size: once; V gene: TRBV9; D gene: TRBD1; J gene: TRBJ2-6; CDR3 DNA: TGTGCCAGCAGCACCCCCAGGGGGCCTGGGGCCAACGTCCTGACTTTC; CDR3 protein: CASSTPRGPGANVLTF
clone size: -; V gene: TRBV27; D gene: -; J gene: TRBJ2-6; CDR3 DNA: TGTGCCAGCAGTTACCAGCGACCGATTGCAGGGGCCAACGTCCTGACTTTC; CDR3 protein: CASSYQRPIAGANVLTF
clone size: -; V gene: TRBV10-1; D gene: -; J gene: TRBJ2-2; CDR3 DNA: TGCGCCAGCAGTGAGGCGGGGTCCTCCGGGGAGCTGTTTTTT; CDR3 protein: CASSEAGSSGELFF
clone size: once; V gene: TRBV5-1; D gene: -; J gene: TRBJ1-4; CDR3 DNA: TGCGCCAGCAGCTCGAGGCAGAAGGATGAAAAACTGTTTTTT; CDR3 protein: CASSSRQKDEKLFF
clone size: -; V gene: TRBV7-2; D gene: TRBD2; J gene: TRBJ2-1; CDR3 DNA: TGTGCCAGCAGCTCGACTAGCGGGGCGGAGGTGAATGAGCAGTTCTTC; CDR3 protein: CASSSTSGAEVNEQFF
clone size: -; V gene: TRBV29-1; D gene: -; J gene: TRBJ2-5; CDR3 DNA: TGCAGCACCTCGACTCAAGAGACCCAGTACTTC; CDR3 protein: CSTSTQETQYF
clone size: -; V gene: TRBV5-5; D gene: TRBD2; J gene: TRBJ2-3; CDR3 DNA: TGTGCCAGCAGCTCCTCCGGGACTATCACAGATACGCAGTATTTT; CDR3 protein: CASSSSGTITDTQYF
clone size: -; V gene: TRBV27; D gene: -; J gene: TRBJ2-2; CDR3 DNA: TGTGCCAGCAGGCCCTCGGGGACCGGGGAGCTGTTTTTT; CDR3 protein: CASRPSGTGELFF
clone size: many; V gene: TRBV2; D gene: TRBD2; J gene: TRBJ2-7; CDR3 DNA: TGTGCCAGCAGTGACAGACTAGCGGGGGGGCTCTACGAGCAGTACTTC; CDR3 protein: CASSDRLAGGLYEQYF
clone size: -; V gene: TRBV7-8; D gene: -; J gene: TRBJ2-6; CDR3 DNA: TGTGCCAGCTGTCAAGCCTCTGGGGCCAACGTCCTGACTTTC; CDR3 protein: CASCQASGANVLTF
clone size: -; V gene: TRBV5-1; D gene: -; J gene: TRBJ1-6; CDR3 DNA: TGCGCCAGCAGCTTGGACCTCTCAAGCTCACCCCTCCACTTT; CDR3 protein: CASSLDLSSSPLHF
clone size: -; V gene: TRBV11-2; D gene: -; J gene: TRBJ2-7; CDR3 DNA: TGTGCCAGCAGCTCGTACTCCGGGTCCAGAGGCTACGAGCAGTACTTC; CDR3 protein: CASSSYSGSRGYEQYF
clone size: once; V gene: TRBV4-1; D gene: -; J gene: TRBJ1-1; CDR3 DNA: TGCGCCAGCAGCCAACAAGCGAACACTGAAGCTTTCTTT; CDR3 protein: CASSQQANTEAFF
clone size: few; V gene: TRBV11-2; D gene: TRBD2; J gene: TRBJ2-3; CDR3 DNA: TGTGCCAGCAGCTTCGGCGGGGGGAGGACAGATACGCAGTATTTT; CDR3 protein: CASSFGGGRTDTQYF
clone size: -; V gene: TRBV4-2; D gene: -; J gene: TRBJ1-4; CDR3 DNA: TGTGCCAGCAGCCCCATTGCCGGGGGGGGTGAAGGGGAAAAACTGTTTTTT; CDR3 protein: CASSPIAGGGEGEKLFF
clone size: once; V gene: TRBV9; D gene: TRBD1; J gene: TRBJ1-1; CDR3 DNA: TGTGCCAGCAGCGTGGGACAGGGGCCCACTGAAGCTTTCTTT; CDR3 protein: CASSVGQGPTEAFF
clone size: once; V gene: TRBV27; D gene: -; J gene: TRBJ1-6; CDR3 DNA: TGTGCCAGCAGTCTTCAGGTGCGATCACCCCTCCACTTT; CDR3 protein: CASSLQVRSPLHF
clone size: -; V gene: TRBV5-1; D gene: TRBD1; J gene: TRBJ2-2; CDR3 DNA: TGCGCCAGCAGCTCCCCCGGGACAGGGGGTCGGTCCGACACCGGGGAGCTGTTTTTT; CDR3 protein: CASSSPGTGGRSDTGELFF
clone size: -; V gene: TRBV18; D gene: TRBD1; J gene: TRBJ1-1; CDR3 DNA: TGTGCCAGCTCTCCCCCGACAGGGAGGAACACTGAAGCTTTCTTT; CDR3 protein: CASSPPTGRNTEAFF
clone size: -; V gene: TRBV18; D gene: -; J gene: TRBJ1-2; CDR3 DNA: TGTGCCAGCTCACCAGGAGTGGAGAACTATGGCTACACCTTC; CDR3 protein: CASSPGVENYGYTF
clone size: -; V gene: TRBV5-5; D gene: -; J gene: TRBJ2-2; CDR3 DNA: TGTGCCAGCAGCAGGGGGACGAACACCGGGGAGCTGTTTTTT; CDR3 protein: CASSRGTNTGELFF
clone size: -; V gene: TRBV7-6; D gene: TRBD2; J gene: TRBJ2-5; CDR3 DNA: TGTGCCAGCAGTTCCGGGACTAGCAGAGAGACCCAGTACTTC; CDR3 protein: CASSSGTSRETQYF
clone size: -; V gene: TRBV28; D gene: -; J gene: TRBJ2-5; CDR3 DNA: TGTGCCAGTGACTCGCACAACAAAGAGACCCAGTACTTC; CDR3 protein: CASDSHNKETQYF
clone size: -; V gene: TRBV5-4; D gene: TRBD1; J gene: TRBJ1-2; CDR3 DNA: TGTGCCAGCAGCTTGCCACAGGGGAAAGGCTACACCTTC; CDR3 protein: CASSLPQGKGYTF
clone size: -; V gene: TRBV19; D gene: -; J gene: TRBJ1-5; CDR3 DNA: TGTGCCAGTAGTATAGAATCAGGGTTGGGTCAGCCCCAGCATTTT; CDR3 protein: CASSIESGLGQPQHF
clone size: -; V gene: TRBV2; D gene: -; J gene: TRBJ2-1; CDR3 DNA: TGTGCCAGCCCAACAGGGTTCGGGGACAATGAGCAGTTCTTC; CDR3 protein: CASPTGFGDNEQFF
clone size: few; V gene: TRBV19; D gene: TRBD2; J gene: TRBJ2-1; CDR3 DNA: TGTGCCAGTAGTATAGATCTGTTTGGCGGGGGGGCATATGAGCAGTTCTTC; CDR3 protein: CASSIDLFGGGAYEQFF
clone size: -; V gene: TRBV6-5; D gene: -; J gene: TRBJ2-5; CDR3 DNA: TGTGCCACGAACGGGTACCAAGAGACCCAGTACTTC; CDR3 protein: CATNGYQETQYF
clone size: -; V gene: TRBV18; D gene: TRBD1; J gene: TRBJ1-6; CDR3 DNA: TGTGCCAGCTCCACCGGGACAGGGGGTAATTCACCCCTCCACTTT; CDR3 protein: CASSTGTGGNSPLHF
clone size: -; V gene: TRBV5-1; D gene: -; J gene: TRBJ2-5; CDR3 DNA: TGCGCCAGCAGCTCGGCAGGATTACAAGAGACCCAGTACTTC; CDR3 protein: CASSSAGLQETQYF
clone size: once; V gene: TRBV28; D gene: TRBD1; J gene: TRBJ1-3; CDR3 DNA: TGTGCCAGCAGTACCGTCCGGGACAGGGCCTTCTCTGGAAACACCATATATTTT; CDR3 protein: CASSTVRDRAFSGNTIYF
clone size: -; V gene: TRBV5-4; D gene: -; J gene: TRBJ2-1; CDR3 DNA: TGTGCCAGCAGTATCGGACAAGGGAATGAGCAGTTCTTC; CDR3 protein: CASSIGQGNEQFF
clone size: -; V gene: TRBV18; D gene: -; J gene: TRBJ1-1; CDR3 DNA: TGTGCCAGTTTAACAGGAGTGAACACTGAAGCTTTCTTT; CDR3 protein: CASLTGVNTEAFF
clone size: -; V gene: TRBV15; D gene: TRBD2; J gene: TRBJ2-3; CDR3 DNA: TGTGCCACCAGCAGAACGGGGGGGATCACAGATACGCAGTATTTT; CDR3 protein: CATSRTGGITDTQYF
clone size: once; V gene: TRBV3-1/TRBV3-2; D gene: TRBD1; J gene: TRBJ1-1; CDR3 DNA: TGTGCCAGCAGCCAAGATATAATGGCAGGGGGGAACACTGAAGCTTTCTTT; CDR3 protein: CASSQDIMAGGNTEAFF